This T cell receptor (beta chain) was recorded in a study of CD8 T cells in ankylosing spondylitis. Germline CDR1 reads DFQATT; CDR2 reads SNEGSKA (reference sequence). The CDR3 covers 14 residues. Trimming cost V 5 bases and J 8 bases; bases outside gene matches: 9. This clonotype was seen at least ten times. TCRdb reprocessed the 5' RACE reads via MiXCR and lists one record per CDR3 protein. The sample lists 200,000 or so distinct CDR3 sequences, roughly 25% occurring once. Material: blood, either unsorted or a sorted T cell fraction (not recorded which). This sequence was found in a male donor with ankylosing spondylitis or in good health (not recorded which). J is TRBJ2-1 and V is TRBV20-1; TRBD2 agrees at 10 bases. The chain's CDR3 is CSARIAGGGDEQFF. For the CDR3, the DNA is TGCAGTGCTCGAATAGCGGGAGGAGGGGATGAGCAGTTCTTC.